The T cell receptor beta chain under discussion was sequenced for a study of T cells after yellow fever vaccination. TCRdb passed the 5' RACE reads through MiXCR, listing each CDR3 protein once. Of about 320,000 distinct CDR3 sequences in the sample, 3.5% to 5% were seen once. The V end was cut by 1 base, the J end by 2 bases, with 8 bases between. CDR3 length: 14 amino acids. Germline CDR1 reads MNHNS; CDR2 reads SASEGT. The chain has TRBV6-1 and TRBJ1-1; D gene ambiguous. The sequence came from a man aged 18 to 35 who received the YFV17D yellow fever vaccine. The specimen was PBMCs, collected 15 days after the yellow fever booster vaccination. The CDR3 region has the DNA TGTGCCAGCAGTGAAGGTATGGGAAACACTGAAGCTTTCTTT. Protein product: CASSEGMGNTEAFF.